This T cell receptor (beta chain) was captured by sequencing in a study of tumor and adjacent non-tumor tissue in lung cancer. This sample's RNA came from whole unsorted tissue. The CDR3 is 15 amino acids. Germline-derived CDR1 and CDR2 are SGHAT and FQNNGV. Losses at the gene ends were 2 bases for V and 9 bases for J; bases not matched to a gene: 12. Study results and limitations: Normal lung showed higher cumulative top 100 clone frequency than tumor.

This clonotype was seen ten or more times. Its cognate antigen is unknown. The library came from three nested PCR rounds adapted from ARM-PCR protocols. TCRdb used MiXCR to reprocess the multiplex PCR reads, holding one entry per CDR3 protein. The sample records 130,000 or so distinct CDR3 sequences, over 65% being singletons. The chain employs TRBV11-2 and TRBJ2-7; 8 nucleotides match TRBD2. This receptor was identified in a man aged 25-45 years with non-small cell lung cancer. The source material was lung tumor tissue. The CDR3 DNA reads TGTGCCAGCAGCTTAAATAGCGGGACGACCAACGGGCAGTACTTC. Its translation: CASSLNSGTTNGQYF.